This T cell receptor (beta chain) comes out of a study of T cell responses to AZD1222 COVID-19 vaccine. The length of the CDR3 is 13 residues. Germline V CDR1 and CDR2: MNHNS, SASEGT. V was pared by 3 bases and J by 2 bases, with 1 base of the junction left unmatched. Measured with immunoSEQ multiplex PCR; TCRdb has only the in-frame clones, and not every one. The repertoire holds 150,000 to 250,000 clones, with 80% to 95% as singletons. The sequence was collected from an adult who received the AZD1222 COVID-19 vaccine. The chain couples TRBV6-1 to TRBJ2-7; TRBD1 matches 7 bases. The material was peripheral blood, obtained 28 days after the second AZD1222 dose. CDR3 loop: CASSEGQTYEQYF. CDR3 bases: TGTGCCAGCAGTGAGGGACAGACCTACGAGCAGTACTTC.